This T cell receptor beta chain was recorded in a study of blood T cell repertoires in COVID-19. Study context: Acute-phase and convalescent COVID-19 samples originated in the United States, Italy and Spain. Nucleic acid was either cDNA or gDNA, and it came from T cells, B-cell-depleted T cells, or PBMCs.

Participant ages covered roughly 18 to 89 years across approximately 25 US areas. Source study methods: Estimates of nucleated cell counts were drawn from the amplification of reference gene primers. Some clones are missing from TCRdb's copy, which holds only in-frame ones; the method was immunoSEQ multiplex PCR. That table furnishes V, J and clone size, whereas the DNA furnished D and trimming. This table holds about 280,000 clones, around 80% found once. This CDR3 has 16 residues. Trimming removed 0 bases from V and 3 bases from J, with 15 bases in between. Germline CDR1 is SGDLS and CDR2 is YYNGEE.

The sequence was collected from a man aged 40-50 years who had been exposed to COVID-19. The chain carries TRBV9 and TRBJ2-5, with D maybe TRBD2 (6 bases). The sequenced sample consisted of PBMCs or T cells enriched from blood (not recorded which). The CDR3 region has the DNA TGTGCCAGCAGCGTAGGGACCCTCGTAGCGGAAGAGACCCAGTACTTC. Translated: CASSVGTLVAEETQYF.